Presented here are 4 T cell receptor beta chains from one specimen sequenced in a study of beta chain features in type 1 diabetes. Expressed TCRB transcripts got sequenced, as all isolated RNA was reverse transcribed. Generated by immunoSEQ multiplex PCR, the TCRdb table keeps only in-frame clones and is missing some. The repertoire has fewer than 500,000 clones, around 13% of them found once; the top ten carry about 0.04%. The sequencing sample was made of naive CD4+ T cells from blood. The source of these receptors is a man aged 25-45 years in good health.

The CDR3 region has the DNA TGTGCCAGCAGCTTAAGGCCGGGACAGGATAATTCACCCCTCCACTTT. Encoded protein: CASSLRPGQDNSPLHF. The chain couples TRBV7-2 to TRBJ1-6; TRBD1 aligns across 8 bases. V lost 2 bases and J lost 5; bases outside the gene matches: 5. The CDR3 runs 16 residues. Germline CDR1 and CDR2: SGHTA and FQGNSA.

Only a few counts were recorded for this clone. J is TRBJ1-2 and V is TRBV4-2; weak D call: TRBD1 (5 bases). Trimming took off 0 bases at V and 3 bases at J, with 11 bases between the two ends. Germline loops: CDR1 LGHNA, CDR2 YNFKEQ. The CDR3 has 15 amino acids. This CDR3 reads CASSQEVQGDYGYTF. CDR3 sequence (DNA): TGTGCCAGCAGCCAAGAGGTTCAGGGAGACTATGGCTACACCTTC.

This sequence joins TRBV7-2 and TRBJ1-5; no reliable D call. V lost 5 bases to trimming and J lost 3 bases, with 8 bases between them. The CDR3 extends over 13 amino acids. Germline V CDR1 and CDR2: SGHTA, FQGNSA. CDR3 sequence: CASSSRINQPQHF. In DNA form, the CDR3 reads TGTGCCAGCAGCAGCCGGATCAATCAGCCCCAGCATTTT.

The chain carries TRBV6-5 and TRBJ2-7; D remains ambiguous. Germline CDR1 reads MNHEY; CDR2 reads SVGAGI. The CDR3 extends over 11 amino acids. With 5 bases removed from V and 6 bases from J, the gap between germline ends came to 8 bases. The CDR3 loop is CASSGRSEQYF. CDR3 nucleotides: TGTGCCAGCAGTGGGCGGAGCGAGCAGTACTTC.